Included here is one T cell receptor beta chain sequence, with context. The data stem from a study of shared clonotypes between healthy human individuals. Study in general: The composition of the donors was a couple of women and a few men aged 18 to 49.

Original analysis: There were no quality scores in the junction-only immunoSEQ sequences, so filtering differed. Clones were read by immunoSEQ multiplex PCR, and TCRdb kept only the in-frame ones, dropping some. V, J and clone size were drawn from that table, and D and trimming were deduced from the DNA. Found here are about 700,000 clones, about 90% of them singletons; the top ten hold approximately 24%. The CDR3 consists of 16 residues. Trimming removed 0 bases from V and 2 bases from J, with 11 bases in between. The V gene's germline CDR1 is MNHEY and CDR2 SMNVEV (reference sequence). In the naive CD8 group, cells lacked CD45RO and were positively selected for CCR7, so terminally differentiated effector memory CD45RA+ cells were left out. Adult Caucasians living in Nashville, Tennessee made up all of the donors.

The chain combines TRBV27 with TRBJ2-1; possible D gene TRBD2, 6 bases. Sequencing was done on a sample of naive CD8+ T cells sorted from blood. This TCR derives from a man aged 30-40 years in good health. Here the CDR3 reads CASSLSTGEAYNEQFF. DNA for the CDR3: TGTGCCAGCAGTTTATCGACGGGAGAGGCCTACAATGAGCAGTTCTTC.